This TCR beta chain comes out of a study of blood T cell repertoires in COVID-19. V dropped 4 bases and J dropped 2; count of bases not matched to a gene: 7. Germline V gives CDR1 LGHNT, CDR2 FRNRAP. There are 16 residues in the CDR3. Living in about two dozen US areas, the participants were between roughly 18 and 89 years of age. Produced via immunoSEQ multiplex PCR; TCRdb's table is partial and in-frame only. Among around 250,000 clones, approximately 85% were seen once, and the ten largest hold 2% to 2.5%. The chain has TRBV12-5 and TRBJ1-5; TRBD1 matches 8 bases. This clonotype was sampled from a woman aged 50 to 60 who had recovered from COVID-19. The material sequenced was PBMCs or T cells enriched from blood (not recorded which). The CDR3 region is CASGSRKDRGNQPQHF. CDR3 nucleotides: TGTGCTAGTGGTTCCCGAAAGGACAGGGGCAATCAGCCCCAGCATTTT. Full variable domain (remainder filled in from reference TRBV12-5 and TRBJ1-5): DARVTQTPRHKVTEMGQEVTMRCQPILGHNTVFWYRQTMMQGLELLAYFRNRAPLDDSGMPKDRFSAEMPDATLATLKIQPSEPRDSAVYFCASGSRKDRGNQPQHFGDGTRLSIL.